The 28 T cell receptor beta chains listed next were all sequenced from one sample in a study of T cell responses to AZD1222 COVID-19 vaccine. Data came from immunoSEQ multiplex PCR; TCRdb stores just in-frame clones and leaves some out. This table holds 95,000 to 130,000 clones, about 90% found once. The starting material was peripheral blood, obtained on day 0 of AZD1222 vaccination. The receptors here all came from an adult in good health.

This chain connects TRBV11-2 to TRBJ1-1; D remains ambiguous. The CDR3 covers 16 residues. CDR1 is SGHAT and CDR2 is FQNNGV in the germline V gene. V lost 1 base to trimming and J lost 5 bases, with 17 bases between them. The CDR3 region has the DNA TGTGCCAGCAGCTTAGGAGCAGGACCCGGAACAACTGAAGCTTTCTTT. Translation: CASSLGAGPGTTEAFF.

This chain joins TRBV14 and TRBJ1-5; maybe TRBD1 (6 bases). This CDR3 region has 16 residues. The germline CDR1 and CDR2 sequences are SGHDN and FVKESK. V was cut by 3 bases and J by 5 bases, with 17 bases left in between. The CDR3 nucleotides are TGTGCCAGCAGCCAGACGCAGGAGGGGGGTGATCAGCCCCAGCATTTT. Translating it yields CASSQTQEGGDQPQHF.

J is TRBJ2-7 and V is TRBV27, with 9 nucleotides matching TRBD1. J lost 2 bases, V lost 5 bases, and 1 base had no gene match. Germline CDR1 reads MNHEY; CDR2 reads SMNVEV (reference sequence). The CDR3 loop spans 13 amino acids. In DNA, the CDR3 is TGTGCCAGCAGTGACAGGGGGGCCTACGAGCAGTACTTC. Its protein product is CASSDRGAYEQYF.

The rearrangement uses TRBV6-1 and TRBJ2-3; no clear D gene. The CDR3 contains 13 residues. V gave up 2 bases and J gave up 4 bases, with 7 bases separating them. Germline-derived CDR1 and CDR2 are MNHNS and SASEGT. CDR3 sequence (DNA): TGTGCCAGCAGTGAAATGGGGTCAGATACGCAGTATTTT. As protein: CASSEMGSDTQYF.

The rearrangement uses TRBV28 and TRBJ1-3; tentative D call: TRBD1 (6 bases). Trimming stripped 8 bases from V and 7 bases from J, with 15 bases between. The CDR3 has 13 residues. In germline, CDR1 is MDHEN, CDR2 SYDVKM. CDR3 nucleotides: TGTGCCAGCCAGGGGACTCTCCCGAACACCATATATTTT. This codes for CASQGTLPNTIYF.

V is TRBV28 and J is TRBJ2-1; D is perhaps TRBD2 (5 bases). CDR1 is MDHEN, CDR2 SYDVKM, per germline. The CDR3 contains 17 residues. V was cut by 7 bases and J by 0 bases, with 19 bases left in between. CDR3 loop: CASMPSSGFSSYNEQFF. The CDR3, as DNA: TGTGCCAGCATGCCAAGCAGCGGTTTTAGCTCCTACAATGAGCAGTTCTTC.

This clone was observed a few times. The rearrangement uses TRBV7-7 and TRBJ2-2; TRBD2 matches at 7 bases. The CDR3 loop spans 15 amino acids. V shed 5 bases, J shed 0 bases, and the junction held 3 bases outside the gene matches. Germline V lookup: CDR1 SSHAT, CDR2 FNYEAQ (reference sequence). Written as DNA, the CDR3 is TGTGCCAGCAGCCCTAGCGGATCGAACACCGGGGAGCTGTTTTTT. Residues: CASSPSGSNTGELFF.

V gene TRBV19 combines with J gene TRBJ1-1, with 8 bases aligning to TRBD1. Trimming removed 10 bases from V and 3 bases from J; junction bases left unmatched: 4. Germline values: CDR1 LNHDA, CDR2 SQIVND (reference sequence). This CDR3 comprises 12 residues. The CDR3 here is CATGQGYTEAFF. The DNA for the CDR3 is TGTGCCACCGGACAGGGTTACACTGAAGCTTTCTTT.

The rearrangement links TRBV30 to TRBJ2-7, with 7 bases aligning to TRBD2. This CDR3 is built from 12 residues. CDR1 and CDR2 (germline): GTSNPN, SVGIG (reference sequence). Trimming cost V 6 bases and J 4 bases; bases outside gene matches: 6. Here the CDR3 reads CACRRGGYEQYF. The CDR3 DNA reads TGTGCCTGTCGCCGGGGAGGGTACGAGCAGTACTTC. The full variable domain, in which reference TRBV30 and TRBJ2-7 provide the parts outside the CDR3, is SQTIHQWPATLVQPVGSPLSLECTVEGTSNPNLYWYRQAAGRGLQLLFYSVGIGQISSEVPQNLSASRPQDRQFILSSKKLLLSDSGFYLCACRRGGYEQYFGPGTRLTVT.

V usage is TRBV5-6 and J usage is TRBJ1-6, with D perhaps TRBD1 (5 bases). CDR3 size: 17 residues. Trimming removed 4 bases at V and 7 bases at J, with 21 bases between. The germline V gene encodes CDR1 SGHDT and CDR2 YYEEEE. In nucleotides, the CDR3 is TGTGCCAGCAGCAACGCGAGGCAGGGCCGAGCCAATTCACCCCTCCACTTT. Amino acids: CASSNARQGRANSPLHF.

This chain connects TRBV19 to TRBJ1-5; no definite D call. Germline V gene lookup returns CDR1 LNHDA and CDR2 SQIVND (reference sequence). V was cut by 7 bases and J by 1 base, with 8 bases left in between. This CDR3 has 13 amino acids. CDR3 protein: CASTDRSNQPQHF. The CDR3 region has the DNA TGTGCCAGTACCGATCGGAGCAATCAGCCCCAGCATTTT.

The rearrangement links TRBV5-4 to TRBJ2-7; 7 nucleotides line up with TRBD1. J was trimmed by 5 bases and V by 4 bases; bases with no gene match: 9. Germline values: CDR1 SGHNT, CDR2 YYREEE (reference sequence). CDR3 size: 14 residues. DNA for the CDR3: TGTGCCAGCAGCAACAACAGGGGTAGTAACGAGCAGTACTTC. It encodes CASSNNRGSNEQYF.

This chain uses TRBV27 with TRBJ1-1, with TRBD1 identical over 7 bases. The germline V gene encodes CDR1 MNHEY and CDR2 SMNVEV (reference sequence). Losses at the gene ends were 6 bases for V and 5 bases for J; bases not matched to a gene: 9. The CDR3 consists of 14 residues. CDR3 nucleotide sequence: TGTGCCAGCAGACCACAAGGGGGCCGAACTGAAGCTTTCTTT. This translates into CASRPQGGRTEAFF.

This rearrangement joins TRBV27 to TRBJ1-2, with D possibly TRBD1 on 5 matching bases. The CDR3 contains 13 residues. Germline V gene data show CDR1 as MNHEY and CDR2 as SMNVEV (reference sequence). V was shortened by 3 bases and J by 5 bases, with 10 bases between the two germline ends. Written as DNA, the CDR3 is TGTGCCAGCAGTTTCTCGGGGGTGTATGGCTACACCTTC. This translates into CASSFSGVYGYTF.

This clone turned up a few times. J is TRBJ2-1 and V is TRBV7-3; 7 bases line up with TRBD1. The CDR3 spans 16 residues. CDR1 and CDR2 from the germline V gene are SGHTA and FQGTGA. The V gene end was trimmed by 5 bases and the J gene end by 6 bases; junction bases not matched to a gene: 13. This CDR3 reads CASSPTSTGTLNEQFF. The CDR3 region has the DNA TGTGCCAGCAGCCCAACCTCGACAGGGACCCTCAATGAGCAGTTCTTC.

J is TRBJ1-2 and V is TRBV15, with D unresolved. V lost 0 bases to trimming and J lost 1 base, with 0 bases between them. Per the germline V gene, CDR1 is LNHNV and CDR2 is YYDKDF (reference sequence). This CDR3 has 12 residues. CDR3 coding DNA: TGTGCCACCAGCAGAGATAACTATGGCTACACCTTC. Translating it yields CATSRDNYGYTF.

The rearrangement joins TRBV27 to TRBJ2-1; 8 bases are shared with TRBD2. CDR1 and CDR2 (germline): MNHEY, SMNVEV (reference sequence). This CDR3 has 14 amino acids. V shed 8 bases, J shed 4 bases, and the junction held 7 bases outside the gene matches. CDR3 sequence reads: CASSLGGVYNEQFF. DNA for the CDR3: TGTGCCAGCTCCCTCGGGGGGGTATACAATGAGCAGTTCTTC.

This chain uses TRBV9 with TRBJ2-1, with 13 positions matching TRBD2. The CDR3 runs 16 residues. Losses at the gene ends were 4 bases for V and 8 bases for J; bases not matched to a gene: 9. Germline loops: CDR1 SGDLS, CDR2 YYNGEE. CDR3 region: CASSPPGTSGIHEQFF. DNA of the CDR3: TGTGCCAGCAGCCCACCCGGGACTAGCGGGATTCATGAGCAGTTCTTC. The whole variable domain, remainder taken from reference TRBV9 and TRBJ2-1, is DSGVTQTPKHLITATGQRVTLRCSPRSGDLSVYWYQQSLDQGLQFLIQYYNGEERAKGNILERFSAQQFPDLHSELNLSSLELGDSALYFCASSPPGTSGIHEQFFGPGTRLTVL.

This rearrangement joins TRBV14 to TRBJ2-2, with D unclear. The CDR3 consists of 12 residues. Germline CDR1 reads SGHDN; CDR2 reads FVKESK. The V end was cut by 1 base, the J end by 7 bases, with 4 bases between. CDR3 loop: CASSQGGGELFF. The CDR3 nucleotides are TGTGCCAGCAGCCAAGGAGGCGGGGAGCTGTTTTTT.

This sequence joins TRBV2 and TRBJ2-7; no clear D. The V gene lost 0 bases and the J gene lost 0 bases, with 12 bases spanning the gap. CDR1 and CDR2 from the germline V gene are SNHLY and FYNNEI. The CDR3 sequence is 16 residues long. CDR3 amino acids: CASSEATNPISYEQYF. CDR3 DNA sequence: TGTGCCAGCAGTGAAGCTACTAACCCTATCTCCTACGAGCAGTACTTC. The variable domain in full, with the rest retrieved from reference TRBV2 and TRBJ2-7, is EPEVTQTPSHQVTQMGQEVILRCVPISNHLYFYWYRQILGQKVEFLVSFYNNEISEKSEIFDDQFSVERPDGSNFTLKIRSTKLEDSAMYFCASSEATNPISYEQYFGPGTRLTVT.

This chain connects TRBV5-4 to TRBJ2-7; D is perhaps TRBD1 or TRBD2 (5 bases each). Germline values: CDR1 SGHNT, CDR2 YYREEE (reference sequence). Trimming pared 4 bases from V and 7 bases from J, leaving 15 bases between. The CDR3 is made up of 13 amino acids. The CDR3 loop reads CASSVDWDGEQYF. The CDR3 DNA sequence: TGTGCCAGCAGCGTCGACTGGGACGGGGAGCAGTACTTC.

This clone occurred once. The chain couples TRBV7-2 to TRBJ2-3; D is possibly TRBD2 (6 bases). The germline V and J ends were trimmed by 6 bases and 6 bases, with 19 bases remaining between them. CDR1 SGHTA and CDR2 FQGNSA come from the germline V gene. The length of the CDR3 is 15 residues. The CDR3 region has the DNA TGTGCCAGCAGGGAGGACTTCCGGCTAGCGGATACGCAGTATTTT. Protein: CASREDFRLADTQYF.

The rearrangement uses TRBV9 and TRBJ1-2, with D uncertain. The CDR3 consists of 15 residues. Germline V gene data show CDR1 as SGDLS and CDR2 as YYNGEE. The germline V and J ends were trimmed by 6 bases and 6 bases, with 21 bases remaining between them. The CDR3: CASTPWVMAGDGYTF. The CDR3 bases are TGTGCCAGCACCCCCTGGGTTATGGCAGGCGATGGCTACACCTTC.

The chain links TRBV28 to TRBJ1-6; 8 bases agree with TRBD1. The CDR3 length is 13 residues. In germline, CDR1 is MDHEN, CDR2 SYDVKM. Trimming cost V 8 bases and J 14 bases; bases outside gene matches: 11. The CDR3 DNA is TGTGCCAGCTTGGGACAGGCTCGCCGGGCCCTCCACTTT. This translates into CASLGQARRALHF.

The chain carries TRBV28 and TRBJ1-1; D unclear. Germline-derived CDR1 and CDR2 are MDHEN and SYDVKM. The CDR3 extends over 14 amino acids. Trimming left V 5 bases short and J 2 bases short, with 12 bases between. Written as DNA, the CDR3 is TGTGCCAGCAGTCTTACTGGATTTAACACTGAAGCTTTCTTT. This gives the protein CASSLTGFNTEAFF.

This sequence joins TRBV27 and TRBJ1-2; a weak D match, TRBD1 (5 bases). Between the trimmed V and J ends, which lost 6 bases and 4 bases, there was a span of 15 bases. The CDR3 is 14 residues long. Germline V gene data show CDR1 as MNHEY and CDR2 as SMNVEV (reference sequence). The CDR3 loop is CASSRGAAPYGYTF. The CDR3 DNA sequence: TGTGCCAGCAGCCGAGGGGCAGCCCCCTATGGCTACACCTTC.

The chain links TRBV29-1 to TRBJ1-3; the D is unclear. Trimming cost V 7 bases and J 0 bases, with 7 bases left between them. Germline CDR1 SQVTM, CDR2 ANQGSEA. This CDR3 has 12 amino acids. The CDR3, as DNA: TGCAGCGCCCGACTCTCTGGAAACACCATATATTTT. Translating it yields CSARLSGNTIYF.

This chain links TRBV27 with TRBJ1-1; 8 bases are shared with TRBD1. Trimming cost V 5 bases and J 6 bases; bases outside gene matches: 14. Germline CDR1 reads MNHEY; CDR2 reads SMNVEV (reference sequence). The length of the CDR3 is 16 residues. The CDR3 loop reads CASSPLYGQGSAEAFF. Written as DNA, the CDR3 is TGTGCCAGCAGTCCACTATATGGACAGGGAAGTGCTGAAGCTTTCTTT.